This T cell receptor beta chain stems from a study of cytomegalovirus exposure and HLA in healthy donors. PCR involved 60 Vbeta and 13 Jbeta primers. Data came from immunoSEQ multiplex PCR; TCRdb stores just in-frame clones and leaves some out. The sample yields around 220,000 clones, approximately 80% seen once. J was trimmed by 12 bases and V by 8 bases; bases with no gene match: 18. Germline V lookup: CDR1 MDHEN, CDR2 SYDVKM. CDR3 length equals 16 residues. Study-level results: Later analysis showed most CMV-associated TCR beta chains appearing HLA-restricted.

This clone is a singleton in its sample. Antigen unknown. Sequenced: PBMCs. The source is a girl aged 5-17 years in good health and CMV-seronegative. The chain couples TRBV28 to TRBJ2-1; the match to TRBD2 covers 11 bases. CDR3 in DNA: TGTGCCAGCCTCGGGAGGAATAGCGGGGGGGCTAGTATGCAGTTCTTC. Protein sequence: CASLGRNSGGASMQFF.